The 18 T cell receptor beta chains presented below share a single source sample, sequenced in a study of T-cell reconstitution after alpha-beta-depleted transplantation in children. For TCRbeta, the library was prepared with unique molecular identifiers. MiXCR was run by TCRdb on the PCR reads, yielding one entry per CDR3 protein. The repertoire has hundreds of thousands of distinct CDR3 sequences, about 17% of them found once; the top ten carry 29%. The sample in question was PBMCs, mostly from graft donor cells, obtained 360 days after TCRalphabeta/CD19-depleted stem cell transplant. These receptor sequences come from a boy under three years old who had a stem cell transplant for Wiskott-Aldrich syndrome, so the T cells may come from the graft donor.

The V and J genes are TRBV24-1 and TRBJ2-2; 14 nucleotides line up with TRBD2. Germline values: CDR1 KGHDR, CDR2 SFDVKD. Germline trimming cut 5 bases from V and 3 bases from J; bases unmatched to any gene: 7. This CDR3 region has 18 residues. For the CDR3, the DNA is TGTGCCACCAGTGCAGGACTAGCGGGAGGAGGATACACCGGGGAGCTGTTTTTT. It is translated as CATSAGLAGGGYTGELFF.

In this sample, this clonotype turned up a few times. The chain has TRBV5-1 and TRBJ2-1; TRBD1 might be the D (5 bases). Trimming removed 2 bases at V and 14 bases at J, with 17 bases between. This CDR3 contains 13 residues. Germline CDR1 and CDR2: SGHRS and YFSETQ. The CDR3 loop is CASSFPYRKVEFF. The DNA of the CDR3 is TGCGCCAGCAGCTTCCCTTACAGGAAAGTGGAGTTCTTC. Full variable domain (remainder filled in from reference TRBV5-1 and TRBJ2-1): KAGVTQTPRYLIKTRGQQVTLSCSPISGHRSVSWYQQTPGQGLQFLFEYFSETQRNKGNFPGRFSGRQFSNSRSEMNVSTLELGDSALYLCASSFPYRKVEFFGPGTRLTVL.

The chain combines TRBV4-1 with TRBJ2-1; TRBD2 might be the D (6 bases). The germline V gene has CDR1 MGHRA and CDR2 YSYEKL. V lost 4 bases to trimming and J lost 0 bases, with 10 bases between them. CDR3 size: 15 residues. CDR3 bases: TGCGCCAGCAGCCCTACGGGACTCTCCTACAATGAGCAGTTCTTC. Its translation: CASSPTGLSYNEQFF.

The chain has TRBV4-2 and TRBJ2-7; TRBD2 matches 12 bases. Germline V lookup: CDR1 LGHNA, CDR2 YNFKEQ. The junction had 8 bases not matched to a gene; V was cut back by 1 base and J by 4 bases. This CDR3 region has 17 residues. CDR3 region: CASSQGLAGAPYYEQYF. In DNA form, the CDR3 reads TGTGCCAGCAGCCAAGGACTAGCGGGGGCCCCGTATTACGAGCAGTACTTC.

The chain couples TRBV27 to TRBJ2-3; 9 bases match TRBD1. With 1 base clipped from V and 1 base from J, the junction kept 0 bases outside the gene matches. The germline V gene has CDR1 MNHEY and CDR2 SMNVEV (reference sequence). CDR3 size: 15 residues. The CDR3 DNA reads TGTGCCAGCAGTTTATGGACAGGGGGCACAGATACGCAGTATTTT. Translated, it gives CASSLWTGGTDTQYF.

The chain joins TRBV2 to TRBJ2-1; D is uncertain. The germline V gene encodes CDR1 SNHLY and CDR2 FYNNEI. The CDR3 is 11 amino acids. Trimming removed 6 bases at V and 7 bases at J, with 7 bases between. Written as DNA, the CDR3 is TGTGCCAGCAGGGTCATAAATGAGCAGTTCTTC. It yields the protein CASRVINEQFF.

The rearrangement joins TRBV7-2 to TRBJ2-7; a possible D gene is TRBD1 (6 bases). The V gene's germline CDR1 is SGHTA and CDR2 FQGNSA. The ends were cut back, 1 base at V and 4 bases at J, with 11 bases in the middle. The CDR3 totals 14 residues. CDR3 residues: CASSLESGAYEQYF. In nucleotides, the CDR3 is TGTGCCAGCAGCTTAGAATCAGGGGCGTACGAGCAGTACTTC.

V is TRBV12-3 or TRBV12-4 and J is TRBJ2-4; D may be TRBD1 or TRBD2 (6 bases each). With 5 bases removed from V and 9 bases from J, the gap between germline ends came to 14 bases. There are 13 residues in the CDR3. CDR3 sequence reads: CASSIRETGIQYF. The CDR3 nucleotides are TGTGCCAGCAGTATACGGGAGACAGGCATTCAGTACTTC.

The sample holds a few counts of this clonotype. V gene TRBV11-1 combines with J gene TRBJ2-1, with 11 bases identical to TRBD2. This CDR3 has 17 amino acids. Germline V gene data show CDR1 as SGHAT and CDR2 as FQDESV (reference sequence). Trimming cost V 2 bases and J 6 bases; bases outside gene matches: 9. DNA of the CDR3: TGTGCCAGCAGCTTAAATCCCACTAGCGGGGGTCTCAATGAGCAGTTCTTC. Its translation: CASSLNPTSGGLNEQFF. Full variable domain (rest looked up from reference TRBV11-1 and TRBJ2-1): EAEVAQSPRYKITEKSQAVAFWCDPISGHATLYWYRQILGQGPELLVQFQDESVVDDSQLPKDRFSAERLKGVDSTLKIQPAELGDSAMYLCASSLNPTSGGLNEQFFGPGTRLTVL.

This rearrangement joins TRBV12-3 or TRBV12-4 to TRBJ2-4; 9 bases align to TRBD1. V lost 3 bases and J lost 15; bases outside the gene matches: 3. The length of the CDR3 is 11 residues. The CDR3 DNA reads as TGTGCCAGCAGTTTGGGGACAGGGAGGTACTTC. Amino acids: CASSLGTGRYF.

The sample holds a few counts of this clonotype. The chain is built from TRBV27 and TRBJ2-5; D remains ambiguous. The CDR3 extends over 14 amino acids. Looked up from germline, CDR1 is MNHEY and CDR2 is SMNVEV (reference sequence). Trimming left V 1 base short and J 2 bases short, with 8 bases between. CDR3 in DNA: TGTGCCAGCAGTTTATGGCACGGACAAGAGACCCAGTACTTC. Translated: CASSLWHGQETQYF.

V is TRBV12-3 or TRBV12-4 and J is TRBJ2-3; TRBD2 matches 7 bases. V gave up 2 bases and J gave up 5 bases; unmatched junction bases: 7. CDR3 length: 15 amino acids. The DNA of the CDR3 is TGTGCCAGCAGTTTAATGGGAGGGCAGGGAGATACGCAGTATTTT. Translation gives CASSLMGGQGDTQYF.

This chain connects TRBV5-1 to TRBJ1-5, with 9 bases that match TRBD1. The CDR3 totals 14 residues. Trimming at V came to 2 bases and at J to 7 bases, leaving 4 bases not matched to a gene. Germline-derived CDR1 and CDR2 are SGHRS and YFSETQ. CDR3 residues: CASSLQGAGQPQHF. CDR3 bases: TGCGCCAGCAGCTTACAGGGGGCAGGGCAGCCCCAGCATTTT.

This clonotype was seen only a few times. The rearrangement uses TRBV9 and TRBJ2-5; possibly TRBD1 for D (5 bases). The germline gives CDR1 SGDLS, CDR2 YYNGEE. CDR3 length equals 12 residues. With 0 bases removed from V and 13 bases from J, the gap between germline ends came to 13 bases. The CDR3 reads CASSVGQGPPYF. In nucleotides, the CDR3 is TGTGCCAGCAGCGTAGGCCAGGGCCCCCCGTACTTC.

The rearrangement uses TRBV3-1 and TRBJ2-7; TRBD2 matches 8 bases. V trimming: 2 bases; J trimming: 2 bases; junction bases outside the gene matches: 5. This CDR3 has 15 amino acids. The germline V gene has CDR1 LGHDT and CDR2 YNNKEL (reference sequence). For the CDR3, the DNA is TGTGCCAGCAGCCAAAGCGGGGGCAGGACCTACGAGCAGTACTTC. Translated, it gives CASSQSGGRTYEQYF.

The chain joins TRBV12-3 or TRBV12-4 to TRBJ2-7; D unclear. The CDR3 has 13 amino acids. V dropped 3 bases and J dropped 5 bases, with 11 bases sitting between them. The CDR3 is CASSLGSSHEQYF. In nucleotides, the CDR3 is TGTGCCAGCAGTTTGGGCAGTAGCCACGAGCAGTACTTC.

This clonotype showed up just a few times. V usage is TRBV12-3 or TRBV12-4 and J usage is TRBJ2-3, with D possibly being TRBD2 (5 bases). The V end lost 3 bases, the J end lost 0 bases, and 22 bases lay between the germline ends. The CDR3 loop spans 19 amino acids. The CDR3 nucleotides are TGTGCCAGCAGTTTTGGAGGTTATTGGCGGGTTGCTAGCACAGATACGCAGTATTTT. Amino acid sequence: CASSFGGYWRVASTDTQYF.

This clonotype was seen more than once but under ten times. This chain uses TRBV12-3 or TRBV12-4 with TRBJ1-2; D is undetermined. Trimming took off 3 bases at V and 7 bases at J, with 12 bases between the two ends. The CDR3 sequence is 13 residues long. This CDR3 is CASSLWVGSGYTF. The CDR3 DNA is TGTGCCAGCAGTTTGTGGGTAGGGAGTGGCTACACCTTC.